This is a list of T cell receptor beta chains from one sample in a study of blood T cell dynamics during melanoma immunotherapy. Profiled with immunoSEQ multiplex PCR; TCRdb holds only in-frame clones, not every one. The table lists a few thousand clones, roughly 90% of them singletons. The sequenced sample was blood, obtained from a patient treated with checkpoint blockade. The source of these receptors is a human donor with melanoma. The CDR3 runs from the conserved cysteine through the conserved F or W. D genes are given only for firm matches. Clone sizes are given selectively: once, few, many, or a class where the clone is expanded.

J gene: TRBJ2-1
V gene: TRBV6-1
clone size: -
D gene: TRBD1
CDR3 protein: CAAVGTQGAYNEQFF
CDR3 DNA: TGTGCCGCGGTGGGCACACAGGGGGCTTACAATGAGCAGTTCTTC

J gene: TRBJ2-6
V gene: TRBV7-3
clone size: -
D gene: -
CDR3 protein: CASSFGLPSSGANVLTF
CDR3 DNA: TGTGCCAGCAGCTTCGGGCTACCCAGCTCTGGGGCCAACGTCCTGACTTTC

J gene: TRBJ2-1
V gene: TRBV11-3
clone size: once
D gene: TRBD2
CDR3 protein: CASSPILAGGKQFF
CDR3 DNA: TGTGCCAGCAGCCCCATACTAGCGGGAGGGAAGCAGTTCTTC

J gene: TRBJ2-1
V gene: TRBV28
clone size: once
D gene: TRBD1
CDR3 protein: CASSSHGRDRGSSYNEQFF
CDR3 DNA: TGTGCCAGCAGTTCCCACGGACGGGACAGGGGTAGCTCCTACAATGAGCAGTTCTTC

J gene: TRBJ1-1
V gene: TRBV7-2
clone size: -
D gene: TRBD1
CDR3 protein: CASSLSGGAAFAAFF
CDR3 DNA: TGTGCCAGCAGCTTATCAGGGGGCGCAGCTTTTGCAGCTTTCTTT

J gene: TRBJ2-5
V gene: TRBV4-3
clone size: -
D gene: -
CDR3 protein: CASSQGTLGGETQYF
CDR3 DNA: TGCGCCAGCAGCCAAGGGACCCTGGGAGGAGAGACCCAGTACTTC

J gene: TRBJ2-1
V gene: TRBV27
clone size: -
D gene: TRBD2
CDR3 protein: CASSLFPTSRFGEQFF
CDR3 DNA: TGTGCCAGCAGTTTATTCCCGACTAGCAGGTTCGGTGAGCAGTTCTTC

J gene: TRBJ1-2
V gene: TRBV19
clone size: -
D gene: TRBD1
CDR3 protein: CASILTGGFYGYTF
CDR3 DNA: TGTGCCAGTATTTTGACAGGGGGATTCTATGGCTACACCTTC

J gene: TRBJ2-5
V gene: TRBV18
clone size: -
D gene: -
CDR3 protein: CASSPREQAERAQYF
CDR3 DNA: TGTGCCAGCTCACCACGGGAACAAGCCGAGAGGGCCCAGTACTTC

J gene: TRBJ2-7
V gene: TRBV30
clone size: -
D gene: -
CDR3 protein: CARRRGFYYEQYF
CDR3 DNA: TGTGCCCGCAGAAGGGGGTTTTACTACGAGCAGTACTTC

J gene: TRBJ2-7
V gene: TRBV2
clone size: -
D gene: -
CDR3 protein: CASILPVSYEQYF
CDR3 DNA: TGTGCCAGCATTCTTCCGGTGTCCTACGAGCAGTACTTC

J gene: TRBJ2-1
V gene: TRBV6-5
clone size: -
D gene: TRBD2
CDR3 protein: CASSPGHGRDEQFF
CDR3 DNA: TGTGCCAGCAGTCCGGGACACGGGAGGGATGAGCAGTTCTTC

J gene: TRBJ2-5
V gene: TRBV10-2
clone size: -
D gene: -
CDR3 protein: CASSVGDPLDGETQYF
CDR3 DNA: TGCGCCAGCAGTGTCGGCGATCCGCTGGATGGGGAGACCCAGTACTTC

J gene: TRBJ2-7
V gene: TRBV10-3
clone size: -
D gene: -
CDR3 protein: CAISEPDTHYEQYF
CDR3 DNA: TGTGCCATCAGTGAGCCGGACACACACTACGAGCAGTACTTC

J gene: TRBJ2-1
V gene: TRBV28
clone size: medium-sized
D gene: TRBD2
CDR3 protein: CASSATSGSHNEQFF
CDR3 DNA: TGTGCCAGCAGTGCGACTAGCGGGAGCCACAATGAGCAGTTCTTC

J gene: TRBJ1-2
V gene: TRBV28
clone size: -
D gene: TRBD1
CDR3 protein: CASSPLGTETNYGYTF
CDR3 DNA: TGTGCCAGCAGTCCTCTGGGGACAGAGACTAACTATGGCTACACCTTC

J gene: TRBJ2-5
V gene: TRBV6-1
clone size: -
D gene: -
CDR3 protein: CASRLNGGRQETQYF
CDR3 DNA: TGTGCCAGCAGACTCAACGGGGGGCGGCAAGAGACCCAGTACTTC

J gene: TRBJ1-2
V gene: TRBV29-1
clone size: -
D gene: TRBD1
CDR3 protein: CSVNDRGPQILGYTF
CDR3 DNA: TGCAGCGTTAATGACAGGGGCCCACAAATTCTTGGCTACACCTTC